What follows is one T cell receptor beta chain and its context. The antigen is unknown. Clones were sequenced by immunoSEQ multiplex PCR, and TCRdb holds only the in-frame ones, with some missing. The sample includes 650,000 to 750,000 clones, less than 80% of them seen just once. The data derive from a study of shared clonotypes between healthy human individuals. CD4+ cells yielded CD45RA+ naive and CD45RA-negative memory subsets. Study results and limitations: Generally, naive subsets came out with larger estimated richness than memory subsets. Clonotype sharing levels among donors were expected to vary with sequencing depth.

The TCR sequence derives from a woman in her twenties or thirties in good health. Sequenced input: memory CD4+ T cells sorted from blood. Subset described: CD45RA-negative fraction.

The CDR3 DNA reads TGCGCCAGCAGTCACCCCTCTCTAGCGGGAGGGCCCTACAATGAGCAGTTCTTC. Amino acids: CASSHPSLAGGPYNEQFF. The rearrangement joins TRBV23-1 to TRBJ2-1; 12 nucleotides line up with TRBD2. TRBV23-1 is classed as an ORF, of uncertain function. This CDR3 spans 18 amino acids. After removal of 3 bases from V and 2 bases from J, the junction contained 8 bases not matched to a gene.